Presented here are 30 T cell receptor beta chains from one specimen sequenced in a study of CDR3 diversity in severe acne. TCRdb re-analysed the PCR reads in MiXCR, keeping a single row per CDR3 protein. The sample carries more than 85,000 distinct CDR3 sequences, about half recorded once. The specimen sequenced was blood. These receptors were collected from a male donor with acne.

The chain is built from TRBV20-1 and TRBJ2-3, with D maybe TRBD2 (6 bases). The germline gives CDR1 DFQATT, CDR2 SNEGSKA (reference sequence). Trimming removed 1 base at V and 1 base at J, with 9 bases between. This CDR3 has 14 amino acids. In DNA form, the CDR3 reads TGCAGTGCTAGAGGGGCTAGCGGCACAGATACGCAGTATTTT. Amino acid sequence: CSARGASGTDTQYF.

This clonotype occurred a few times. A much larger clone differs from this one at a single base, so this may be a read error. The genes are TRBV20-1 and TRBJ2-7; possible D gene TRBD2, 5 bases. Germline values: CDR1 DFQATT, CDR2 SNEGSKA (reference sequence). CDR3 length: 15 residues. V was trimmed by 0 bases and J by 2 bases, leaving 14 bases between them. In nucleotides, the CDR3 is TGCAGTGCTAGAGACCCAAATTCCGGGACCTACGAGCAGTACGTC. Its translation: CSARDPNSGTYEQYV.

This clonotype was detected many times. The chain combines TRBV28 with TRBJ1-1; D is ambiguous. The CDR3 covers 15 residues. The germline V gene has CDR1 MDHEN and CDR2 SYDVKM. The V end lost 7 bases, the J end lost 3 bases, and 18 bases lay between the germline ends. CDR3 loop: CASTPGGVADTEAFF. As DNA, the CDR3 is TGTGCCAGCACTCCGGGTGGGGTGGCGGACACTGAAGCTTTCTTT.

This clonotype was picked up many times. J is TRBJ2-1 and V is TRBV19, with TRBD2 identical over 10 bases. The CDR3 spans 13 residues. Germline V gene sequence: CDR1 LNHDA, CDR2 SQIVND (reference sequence). V was pared by 5 bases and J by 9 bases, with 4 bases of the junction left unmatched. CDR3 amino acids: CASSLLAGVEQFF. The DNA for the CDR3 is TGTGCCAGTAGTTTGCTAGCGGGAGTTGAGCAGTTCTTC. Full variable domain (remainder filled in from reference TRBV19 and TRBJ2-1): DGGITQSPKYLFRKEGQNVTLSCEQNLNHDAMYWYRQDPGQGLRLIYYSQIVNDFQKGDIAEGYSVSREKKESFPLTVTSAQKNPTAFYLCASSLLAGVEQFFGPGTRLTVL.

This clonotype is labeled as medium-sized. The chain employs TRBV5-1 and TRBJ2-7; D remains ambiguous. The CDR3 has 13 residues. V dropped 0 bases and J dropped 6 bases, with 10 bases sitting between them. CDR1 is SGHRS, CDR2 YFSETQ, per germline. CDR3 protein: CASSLATHFEQYF. The CDR3 DNA is TGCGCCAGCAGCTTGGCGACCCATTTCGAGCAGTACTTC. Supplemented by reference TRBV5-1 and TRBJ2-7, the full variable domain reads KAGVTQTPRYLIKTRGQQVTLSCSPISGHRSVSWYQQTPGQGLQFLFEYFSETQRNKGNFPGRFSGRQFSNSRSEMNVSTLELGDSALYLCASSLATHFEQYFGPGTRLTVT.

V gene TRBV2 combines with J gene TRBJ2-2; TRBD1 aligns across 8 bases. Unmatched junction bases numbered 6, after V lost 7 bases and J lost 5 bases. This CDR3 spans 14 amino acids. CDR1 is SNHLY, CDR2 FYNNEI, per germline. CDR3 nucleotide sequence: TGTGCCAGCAAGGGGACAGGTCTTACCGGGGAGCTGTTTTTT. Protein sequence: CASKGTGLTGELFF.

J is TRBJ2-7 and V is TRBV5-8; 10 bases match TRBD1. CDR1 and CDR2 (germline): SGHTS, YDEGEE. This CDR3 spans 15 amino acids. V gave up 4 bases and J gave up 4 bases; unmatched junction bases: 8. The CDR3 nucleotides read TGTGCCAGCAGCAAAGGGACAGGGGCGGCATACGAGCAGTACTTC. This codes for CASSKGTGAAYEQYF.

This clonotype was counted ten times or more. This sequence joins TRBV19 and TRBJ2-1; D gene ambiguous. V was trimmed by 1 base and J by 8 bases, leaving 9 bases between them. The CDR3 runs 13 residues. Germline V gene lookup returns CDR1 LNHDA and CDR2 SQIVND (reference sequence). As DNA, the CDR3 is TGTGCCAGTAGTATAGTCGGCGCGGATGAGCAGTTCTTC. This translates into CASSIVGADEQFF.

The count of this clonotype is one. This chain links TRBV20-1 with TRBJ2-7; no definite D call. Per germline, CDR1 DFQATT and CDR2 SNEGSKA (reference sequence). V was pared by 6 bases and J by 2 bases, with 14 bases between. The CDR3 sequence is 13 residues long. Written as DNA, the CDR3 is TGCAGTGCCACCCCCCAAGCAACCTACGAGCAGTACTTC. It specifies CSATPQATYEQYF.

In its sample, this clonotype was seen many times. This rearrangement joins TRBV5-4 to TRBJ2-3, with 8 nucleotides matching TRBD1. V shed 4 bases, J shed 1 base, and the junction held 5 bases outside the gene matches. The length of the CDR3 is 15 residues. The germline V gene encodes CDR1 SGHNT and CDR2 YYREEE (reference sequence). CDR3 amino acids: CASSVSGQGTDTQYF. CDR3 bases: TGTGCCAGCAGCGTGTCGGGACAGGGCACAGATACGCAGTATTTT.

Concerning this clonotype itself: A clone one base away is much larger, so this may be a read error. The V and J genes are TRBV9 and TRBJ2-2, with 7 nucleotides matching TRBD1. Germline CDR1 and CDR2: SGDLS and YYNGEE. The CDR3 is 15 residues long. The CDR3 DNA is TGTGCCAGCAGCGGTACAACAGGGGACACCGGGGAGCCGTTTTTT. It specifies CASSGTTGDTGEPFF.

This clonotype was seen only once. The V call is TRBV7-8, the J call TRBJ2-7; 11 bases fit TRBD2. Germline CDR1 SGHVS, CDR2 FQNEAQ. Losses at the gene ends were 6 bases for V and 4 bases for J; bases not matched to a gene: 8. The CDR3 contains 15 residues. This CDR3 reads CASSYSGRGVYEQYF. The DNA for the CDR3 is TGTGCCAGCAGTTATAGCGGGAGGGGCGTATACGAGCAGTACTTC.

About this clonotype: One end of the junction fails to match germline, which may point to a read error. The V call is TRBV2, the J call TRBJ1-6; D remains ambiguous. This CDR3 region has 15 residues. Germline CDR1 is SNHLY and CDR2 is FYNNEI. CDR3 residues: CAGSDSGKYNSPLHF. The CDR3 nucleotides are TGTGCCGGCAGTGATTCGGGGAAGTATAATTCACCTCTCCACTTT.

The rearrangement uses TRBV10-3 and TRBJ1-2; 10 nucleotides line up with TRBD1. This CDR3 has 18 residues. The junction had 15 bases not matched to a gene; V was cut back by 4 bases and J by 4 bases. Germline V gene sequence: CDR1 ENHRY, CDR2 SYGVKD. DNA of the CDR3: TGTGCCATCAGTGGGGTTAGTGGCGGGACAGGGGACTTCTATGGCTACACCTTC. It yields the protein CAISGVSGGTGDFYGYTF.

This clonotype was detected many times. The chain uses TRBV7-9 and TRBJ1-2, with 9 nucleotides matching TRBD1. This CDR3 comprises 15 residues. The germline V gene encodes CDR1 SEHNR and CDR2 FQNEAQ (reference sequence). Losses at the gene ends were 3 bases for V and 7 bases for J; bases not matched to a gene: 9. This chain's CDR3 is CASSFPGQGYGGYTF. CDR3 coding DNA: TGTGCCAGCAGCTTCCCGGGACAGGGTTACGGTGGCTACACCTTC.

The genes are TRBV7-8 and TRBJ2-4; 8 bases fit TRBD2. The V and J ends lost 5 bases and 0 bases, in that order; junction bases with no gene match: 9. The germline CDR1 and CDR2 sequences are SGHVS and FQNEAQ. This CDR3 is 17 amino acids long. CDR3 nucleotides: TGTGCCAGCAGCAACCTCCGGGGGGGGCTAGCCAAAAACATTCAGTACTTC. Encoded protein: CASSNLRGGLAKNIQYF.

This rearrangement joins TRBV12-3 or TRBV12-4 to TRBJ1-5; D is undetermined. The CDR3 has 15 residues. The ends were cut back, 2 bases at V and 3 bases at J, with 11 bases in the middle. CDR3 sequence reads: CASSLHPRYNQPQHF. The CDR3 nucleotides read TGTGCCAGCAGTTTACATCCCAGGTACAATCAGCCCCAGCATTTT.

The table lists this clonotype with a few counts. The gene calls are TRBV5-5 and TRBJ2-2; D possibly corresponds to TRBD2 (5 bases). This CDR3 has 15 amino acids. Per the germline V gene, CDR1 is SGHKS and CDR2 is YYEKEE (reference sequence). Trimming took off 2 bases at V and 3 bases at J, with 11 bases between the two ends. CDR3 bases: TGTGCCAGCAGCTTTGTGGGAGCTTACACCGGGGAGCTGTTTTTT. Translated: CASSFVGAYTGELFF.

The CDR3 DNA reads TGCGCCAGCAGTGATGTTCGGGGAGATACGCAGTATTTT. It codes for CASSDVRGDTQYF. V usage is TRBV10-1 and J usage is TRBJ2-3; TRBD2 might be the D (5 bases). The CDR3 contains 13 residues. V dropped 3 bases and J dropped 5 bases, with 9 bases sitting between them. CDR1 is WNHNN and CDR2 is SYGVQD in the germline V gene (reference sequence).

The chain has TRBV28 and TRBJ2-7; 7 nucleotides line up with TRBD2. The germline CDR1 and CDR2 sequences are MDHEN and SYDVKM. The CDR3 loop spans 15 amino acids. V lost 5 bases, J lost 2 bases, and 9 bases stayed unmatched. The CDR3 DNA reads as TGTGCCAGCAGTCCAGCTAGCGGAGCCCCCTACGAGCAGTACGTC. Its protein is CASSPASGAPYEQYV.

The sample holds many counts of this clonotype. The junction and the germline gene differ at one end; a read error may be behind it. This chain joins TRBV6-2 or TRBV6-3 and TRBJ2-1, with no clear D. Germline V gene lookup returns CDR1 MNHEY and CDR2 SVGEGT. The CDR3 contains 16 residues. The CDR3 nucleotides read TGTGCCTGCAGTTACATCGGAAGCTTCTCCTACAATGAGCAGTTCTTC. Translation gives CACSYIGSFSYNEQFF.

Comment on this clonotype: A clone one base away is much larger, so this may be a read error. This chain uses TRBV24-1 with TRBJ2-3, with 8 bases lining up with TRBD1. Germline V gene lookup returns CDR1 KGHDR and CDR2 SFDVKD. V gave up 4 bases and J gave up 4 bases; unmatched junction bases: 3. There are 14 residues in the CDR3. In DNA, the CDR3 is TGTGCCACCAGTGACTCGACAGGGGCAGATACGCAGTATTTT. Its translation: CATSDSTGADTQYF.

A single count supports this clonotype. The chain employs TRBV15 and TRBJ2-7; 7 nucleotides match TRBD1. The CDR3 runs to 16 residues. Unmatched junction bases numbered 6, after V lost 0 bases and J lost 1 base. Germline CDR1 LNHNV, CDR2 YYDKDF (reference sequence). CDR3 in DNA: TGTGCCACCAGCAGAGAGGGACAGACAAATTCCTACGAGCAGTACTTC. Its protein product is CATSREGQTNSYEQYF.

The table lists this clonotype with a few counts. CDR3 region: CASSLPEGAGDFTGELFF. The CDR3 nucleotides are TGTGCCAGCAGCCTGCCGGAGGGGGCGGGAGATTTCACCGGGGAGCTGTTTTTT. The chain has TRBV4-2 and TRBJ2-2; D tentatively reads TRBD1 or TRBD2 (7 bases each). The V gene's germline CDR1 is LGHNA and CDR2 YNFKEQ. Trimming pared 4 bases from V and 4 bases from J, leaving 22 bases between. The CDR3 sequence is 18 residues long.

This clonotype appeared many times. The junction departs from germline at one end; a sequencing error may be responsible. This sequence joins TRBV7-3 and TRBJ1-6; tentatively, D is TRBD1 (6 bases). The CDR3 runs to 14 residues. The germline CDR1 and CDR2 sequences are SGHTA and FQGTGA. The CDR3, as DNA: TGTGCCAGCAGCCTAACCCCAGGGGATTCACCCCTCCACTTT. This codes for CASSLTPGDSPLHF.

This rearrangement joins TRBV29-1 to TRBJ2-3, with D perhaps TRBD1 or TRBD2 (6 bases each). Between the trimmed V and J ends, which lost 7 bases and 0 bases, there was a span of 17 bases. The CDR3 has 15 residues. Germline lookup yields CDR1 SQVTM and CDR2 ANQGSEA. The CDR3 loop reads CSAQKGGPSTDTQYF. The CDR3 coding sequence is TGCAGCGCTCAGAAAGGGGGGCCTAGCACAGATACGCAGTATTTT.

On this clonotype itself: A much more abundant neighbour one base away suggests this may be a read error. This sequence joins TRBV25-1 and TRBJ1-3; possibly TRBD1 for D (5 bases). Trimming took off 6 bases at V and 1 base at J, with 7 bases between the two ends. The CDR3 contains 13 residues. Germline loops: CDR1 MGHDK, CDR2 SYGVNS. CDR3 DNA: TGTGCCAGCAGCGGGGGGTCTGGAAACACCATATATTTT. This sequence encodes CASSGGSGNTIYF. The variable domain in full, completed from reference TRBV25-1 and TRBJ1-3, reads EADIYQTPRYLVIGTGKKITLECSQTMGHDKMYWYQQDPGMELHLIHYSYGVNSTEKGDLSSESTVSRIRTEHFPLTLESARPSHTSQYLCASSGGSGNTIYFGEGSWLTVV.

The chain uses TRBV12-3 or TRBV12-4 and TRBJ2-3; 9 nucleotides align to TRBD1. CDR3 size: 15 residues. The V and J ends lost 6 bases and 4 bases, in that order; junction bases with no gene match: 8. The CDR3 protein is CASSRGQGIPDTQYF. CDR3 sequence (DNA): TGTGCCAGCAGCCGGGGACAGGGTATCCCAGATACGCAGTATTTT.

A remark on this clonotype: One end of the junction varies from germline; a read error may be responsible. The rearrangement uses TRBV20-1 and TRBJ1-2; D is possibly TRBD1 (5 bases). Germline lookup yields CDR1 DFQATT and CDR2 SNEGSKA (reference sequence). This CDR3 has 15 residues. The CDR3 here is CGARDGSRDVLGYTF. The CDR3 nucleotides read TGCGGTGCTAGGGATGGGTCCAGGGATGTCCTTGGCTACACCTTC.

This clonotype was observed at least ten times. The chain carries TRBV5-6 and TRBJ2-7, with 7 bases lining up with TRBD1. V shed 4 bases and J 0 bases; nucleotides not matched to a gene: 4. Germline V CDR1 and CDR2: SGHDT, YYEEEE. This CDR3 comprises 14 residues. CDR3 coding DNA: TGTGCCAGCAGCAAAAGGGGGCCCTCCTACGAGCAGTACTTC. Encoded protein: CASSKRGPSYEQYF. The full variable domain, in which reference TRBV5-6 and TRBJ2-7 provide the parts outside the CDR3, is DAGVTQSPTHLIKTRGQQVTLRCSPKSGHDTVSWYQQALGQGPQFIFQYYEEEERQRGNFPDRFSGHQFPNYSSELNVNALLLGDSALYLCASSKRGPSYEQYFGPGTRLTVT.